This is a list of T cell receptor beta chains from one sample in a study of Graves' ophthalmopathy and Graves' hyperthyroidism. TCRdb reanalysed the multiplex PCR reads using MiXCR and keeps one entry per CDR3 protein. The top ten clones hold 44% of a sample with about 740,000 distinct CDR3 sequences, 35% to 50% of them seen once. The sample was peripheral blood. These receptors originate from an adult man with Graves' ophthalmopathy. Each CDR3 is given with its conserved first and last residue. Each record gives: clone size, V gene, J gene, D gene, CDR3 protein, CDR3 DNA. D genes are given only for firm matches. Clone size appears in some rows only: once, few, many, or a class for an expanded clone.

abundance: NA
v_gene: TRBV24-1
j_gene: TRBJ1-5
d_gene: TRBD1
CDR3aa: CATRDQGTGGQPQHF
CDR3nt: TGTGCCACCAGAGATCAAGGGACAGGGGGACAGCCCCAGCATTTT

abundance: NA
v_gene: TRBV10-3
j_gene: TRBJ2-3
d_gene: TRBD2
CDR3aa: CAISSGTSGTDTQYF
CDR3nt: TGTGCCATCAGCTCCGGGACTAGCGGCACAGATACGCAGTATTTT

abundance: few
v_gene: TRBV7-8
j_gene: TRBJ2-7
d_gene: TRBD1
CDR3aa: CASSSAGTGWYEQYF
CDR3nt: TGTGCCAGCAGCTCGGCCGGGACAGGGTGGTACGAGCAGTACTTC

abundance: NA
v_gene: TRBV9
j_gene: TRBJ2-2
d_gene: NA
CDR3aa: CASSLAGQGTTGELFF
CDR3nt: TGTGCCAGCAGTCTAGCGGGACAGGGGACCACCGGGGAGCTGTTTTTT

abundance: NA
v_gene: TRBV19
j_gene: TRBJ1-2
d_gene: NA
CDR3aa: CASSRHPGYGYTF
CDR3nt: TGTGCCAGTAGTAGACACCCGGGCTATGGCTACACCTTC

abundance: few
v_gene: TRBV7-6
j_gene: TRBJ2-7
d_gene: NA
CDR3aa: CASSLAPGPNYEQYF
CDR3nt: TGTGCCAGCAGCTTAGCCCCGGGACCGAACTACGAGCAGTACTTC

abundance: many
v_gene: TRBV29-1
j_gene: TRBJ1-1
d_gene: TRBD1
CDR3aa: CSGERGQDTEAFF
CDR3nt: TGCAGCGGGGAAAGGGGGCAGGACACTGAAGCTTTCTTT

abundance: many
v_gene: TRBV10-3
j_gene: TRBJ2-2
d_gene: NA
CDR3aa: CAISVMGTNTGELFF
CDR3nt: TGTGCCATCAGTGTTATGGGGACTAACACCGGGGAGCTGTTTTTT

abundance: many
v_gene: TRBV6-1
j_gene: TRBJ1-1
d_gene: NA
CDR3aa: CASTRVEAFF
CDR3nt: TGTGCCAGCACAAGGGTTGAAGCTTTCTTT

abundance: many
v_gene: TRBV11-2
j_gene: TRBJ2-5
d_gene: TRBD2
CDR3aa: CASSLGLAAQETQYF
CDR3nt: TGTGCCAGCAGCCTCGGACTAGCGGCTCAAGAGACCCAGTACTTC

abundance: many
v_gene: TRBV29-1
j_gene: TRBJ1-1
d_gene: TRBD1
CDR3aa: CSARDRGSVNTEAFF
CDR3nt: TGCAGCGCCCGGGACAGGGGGAGTGTGAACACTGAAGCTTTCTTT

abundance: once
v_gene: TRBV24-1
j_gene: TRBJ1-5
d_gene: TRBD1
CDR3aa: CATSDDITGDQPQHF
CDR3nt: TGTGCCACCAGTGATGATATTACAGGGGATCAGCCCCAGCATTTT

abundance: few
v_gene: TRBV9
j_gene: TRBJ1-6
d_gene: TRBD1
CDR3aa: CASSPTGSDSPLHF
CDR3nt: TGTGCCAGCTCACCGACAGGGAGCGATTCACCCCTCCACTTT

abundance: few
v_gene: TRBV4-3
j_gene: TRBJ2-6
d_gene: NA
CDR3aa: CASSQMTALGGGANVLTF
CDR3nt: TGCGCCAGCAGCCAAATGACGGCTCTGGGTGGAGGGGCCAACGTCCTGACTTTC

abundance: NA
v_gene: TRBV25-1
j_gene: TRBJ2-2
d_gene: NA
CDR3aa: CASSPWGSGEGTGELFF
CDR3nt: TGTGCCAGCAGTCCTTGGGGGAGCGGTGAGGGGACCGGGGAGCTGTTTTTT

abundance: NA
v_gene: TRBV6-6
j_gene: TRBJ2-2
d_gene: TRBD2
CDR3aa: CASSPTSGGNTGELFF
CDR3nt: TGTGCCAGCAGCCCAACTAGCGGGGGGAACACCGGGGAGCTGTTTTTT

abundance: NA
v_gene: TRBV25-1
j_gene: TRBJ2-2
d_gene: NA
CDR3aa: CASGLGQGDTGELFF
CDR3nt: TGTGCCAGCGGCCTGGGGCAGGGTGACACCGGGGAGCTGTTTTTT

abundance: many
v_gene: TRBV10-3
j_gene: TRBJ1-2
d_gene: TRBD1
CDR3aa: CAIRGDGQGYGYTF
CDR3nt: TGTGCCATCAGAGGAGACGGACAGGGCTATGGCTACACCTTC

abundance: NA
v_gene: TRBV5-6
j_gene: TRBJ2-5
d_gene: TRBD1
CDR3aa: CASSLPTGRIETQYF
CDR3nt: TGTGCCAGCAGCCTGCCGACAGGGCGTATAGAGACCCAGTACTTC

abundance: few
v_gene: TRBV5-4
j_gene: TRBJ2-7
d_gene: NA
CDR3aa: CASSFGGLREQYF
CDR3nt: TGTGCCAGCAGCTTCGGGGGGCTTCGGGAGCAGTACTTC

abundance: NA
v_gene: TRBV19
j_gene: TRBJ2-5
d_gene: TRBD2
CDR3aa: CASSIIGEGQETQYF
CDR3nt: TGTGCCAGTAGTATCATCGGGGAGGGGCAAGAGACCCAGTACTTC

abundance: few
v_gene: TRBV11-2
j_gene: TRBJ2-7
d_gene: TRBD1
CDR3aa: CASSPTDRVEQYF
CDR3nt: TGTGCCAGCAGCCCAACCGACAGGGTCGAGCAGTACTTC

abundance: NA
v_gene: TRBV15
j_gene: TRBJ2-7
d_gene: NA
CDR3aa: CATSRHTGTSRAYEQYF
CDR3nt: TGTGCCACCAGCAGGCACACCGGGACCTCGAGGGCCTACGAGCAGTACTTC

abundance: NA
v_gene: TRBV19
j_gene: TRBJ1-1
d_gene: NA
CDR3aa: CASSRNRVRKNTEAFF
CDR3nt: TGTGCCAGTAGTAGGAACAGGGTTCGTAAGAACACTGAAGCTTTCTTT

abundance: many
v_gene: TRBV10-3
j_gene: TRBJ1-2
d_gene: TRBD1
CDR3aa: CAISGQQGQEVYGYTF
CDR3nt: TGTGCCATCAGTGGTCAACAGGGACAGGAGGTCTATGGCTACACCTTC

abundance: few
v_gene: TRBV6-1
j_gene: TRBJ1-6
d_gene: NA
CDR3aa: CASSEAKPPLHF
CDR3nt: TGTGCCAGCAGTGAAGCCAAGCCACCCCTCCACTTT

abundance: NA
v_gene: TRBV20-1
j_gene: TRBJ1-5
d_gene: NA
CDR3aa: CSARNQGVAQPQHF
CDR3nt: TGCAGTGCGCGCAACCAGGGCGTTGCTCAGCCCCAGCATTTT

abundance: few
v_gene: TRBV9
j_gene: TRBJ1-4
d_gene: NA
CDR3aa: CASSVGGGIGEKLFF
CDR3nt: TGTGCCAGCAGCGTAGGGGGGGGCATAGGTGAAAAACTGTTTTTT

abundance: NA
v_gene: TRBV7-2
j_gene: TRBJ2-5
d_gene: NA
CDR3aa: CASSLAPRGSLSQETQYF
CDR3nt: TGTGCCAGCAGCTTAGCCCCCAGGGGTTCACTTTCGCAAGAGACCCAGTACTTC

abundance: NA
v_gene: TRBV15
j_gene: TRBJ1-2
d_gene: NA
CDR3aa: CATSSYGNSYGCTF
CDR3nt: TGTGCCACCAGCAGTTACGGGAATAGCTATGGCTGCACCTTC

abundance: once
v_gene: TRBV2
j_gene: TRBJ2-7
d_gene: TRBD2
CDR3aa: CAISDGLAGAYELYF
CDR3nt: TGTGCCATCAGTGACGGACTAGCGGGAGCCTACGAGCTGTACTTC

abundance: many
v_gene: TRBV29-1
j_gene: TRBJ1-1
d_gene: NA
CDR3aa: CSVVSGASTEAFF
CDR3nt: TGCAGCGTGGTGTCCGGGGCCAGCACTGAAGCTTTCTTT

abundance: NA
v_gene: TRBV7-9
j_gene: TRBJ2-5
d_gene: TRBD1
CDR3aa: CASSQTGGVGAETQYF
CDR3nt: TGTGCCAGCAGCCAGACAGGGGGCGTAGGAGCGGAGACCCAGTACTTC

abundance: few
v_gene: TRBV5-1
j_gene: TRBJ1-1
d_gene: NA
CDR3aa: CASSLSAPNTEAFF
CDR3nt: TGCGCCAGCAGCTTGTCAGCCCCGAACACTGAAGCTTTCTTT

abundance: few
v_gene: TRBV7-9
j_gene: TRBJ1-2
d_gene: TRBD1
CDR3aa: CASSTAGTAFYGYTF
CDR3nt: TGTGCCAGCAGCACCGCCGGGACAGCCTTCTATGGCTACACCTTC

abundance: few
v_gene: TRBV20-1
j_gene: TRBJ1-2
d_gene: TRBD1
CDR3aa: CSARDGQGRANYGYTF
CDR3nt: TGCAGTGCTAGGGACGGACAGGGGCGAGCTAACTATGGCTACACCTTC

abundance: NA
v_gene: TRBV7-9
j_gene: TRBJ2-7
d_gene: NA
CDR3aa: CASSEVRDEQYF
CDR3nt: TGTGCCAGCAGCGAAGTAAGGGACGAGCAGTACTTC

abundance: many
v_gene: TRBV25-1
j_gene: TRBJ1-4
d_gene: TRBD1
CDR3aa: CASSETGQGWYEKLFF
CDR3nt: TGTGCCAGCAGTGAAACGGGACAGGGGTGGTATGAAAAACTGTTTTTT

abundance: many
v_gene: TRBV12-3/TRBV12-4
j_gene: TRBJ1-2
d_gene: TRBD1
CDR3aa: CASGDRGHYGYTF
CDR3nt: TGTGCCAGCGGGGACAGGGGGCACTATGGCTACACCTTC

abundance: many
v_gene: TRBV5-6
j_gene: TRBJ2-5
d_gene: NA
CDR3aa: CASSLGLSTQYF
CDR3nt: TGTGCCAGCAGCTTGGGTTTATCGACCCAGTACTTC

abundance: many
v_gene: TRBV7-9
j_gene: TRBJ2-5
d_gene: NA
CDR3aa: CASSLARDGEETQYF
CDR3nt: TGTGCCAGCAGCTTAGCGAGGGACGGCGAAGAGACCCAGTACTTC

abundance: NA
v_gene: TRBV6-5
j_gene: TRBJ1-1
d_gene: NA
CDR3aa: CASSRSRGSVTEAFF
CDR3nt: TGTGCCAGCAGTAGGTCCAGGGGTTCAGTAACTGAAGCTTTCTTT

abundance: many
v_gene: TRBV15
j_gene: TRBJ2-5
d_gene: NA
CDR3aa: CATSRDRGQETQYF
CDR3nt: TGTGCCACCAGCAGAGACAGGGGCCAAGAGACCCAGTACTTC

abundance: many
v_gene: TRBV7-2
j_gene: TRBJ2-7
d_gene: TRBD2
CDR3aa: CASSLLAERVYEQYF
CDR3nt: TGTGCCAGCAGCTTACTAGCGGAGAGGGTCTACGAGCAGTACTTC

abundance: many
v_gene: TRBV5-4
j_gene: TRBJ2-7
d_gene: NA
CDR3aa: CASSLGFSYEQYF
CDR3nt: TGTGCCAGCAGCTTAGGATTCTCCTACGAGCAGTACTTC

abundance: NA
v_gene: TRBV6-1
j_gene: TRBJ1-3
d_gene: NA
CDR3aa: CASSEVSSSGNTIYF
CDR3nt: TGTGCCAGCAGTGAAGTCTCATCCTCTGGAAACACCATATATTTT

abundance: many
v_gene: TRBV10-3
j_gene: TRBJ2-5
d_gene: TRBD1
CDR3aa: CAISEPAPGTVRETQYF
CDR3nt: TGTGCCATCAGTGAGCCGGCCCCCGGGACAGTACGAGAGACCCAGTACTTC

abundance: many
v_gene: TRBV19
j_gene: TRBJ1-5
d_gene: TRBD1
CDR3aa: CASSTDREQPQHF
CDR3nt: TGTGCCAGTAGTACGGACAGGGAGCAGCCCCAGCATTTT

abundance: NA
v_gene: TRBV2
j_gene: TRBJ1-1
d_gene: NA
CDR3aa: CASSKLQSSFEAFF
CDR3nt: TGTGCCAGCAGCAAATTACAGTCCTCCTTCGAAGCTTTCTTT

abundance: few
v_gene: TRBV6-1
j_gene: TRBJ1-1
d_gene: NA
CDR3aa: CASSYSLRYTEAFF
CDR3nt: TGTGCCAGCAGTTACAGCCTCCGATACACTGAAGCTTTCTTT

abundance: few
v_gene: TRBV7-9
j_gene: TRBJ2-6
d_gene: NA
CDR3aa: CASSQGGGSGANVLTF
CDR3nt: TGTGCCAGCAGCCAAGGGGGGGGCTCTGGGGCCAACGTCCTGACTTTC

abundance: many
v_gene: TRBV7-8
j_gene: TRBJ2-5
d_gene: NA
CDR3aa: CASSLNPETQYF
CDR3nt: TGTGCCAGCAGTCTTAATCCGGAGACCCAGTACTTC

abundance: few
v_gene: TRBV13
j_gene: TRBJ2-7
d_gene: NA
CDR3aa: CASSGRYFESYEQYF
CDR3nt: TGTGCCAGCAGCGGCCGGTACTTCGAGTCCTACGAGCAGTACTTC